These T cell receptor beta chains were read from a single sample in a study of T cell repertoires in cytomegalovirus infection. TCRdb recomputed calls from the reads with MiXCR, one row per CDR3 protein. The table records around 770,000 distinct CDR3 sequences, 25% to 35% of them present only once. Antigen specificity for these receptors is unknown. Sequencing used cultured CD8+ T cells from PBMCs, obtained from culture after CMV antigen stimulation. The receptors were sampled from a human donor in good health (CMV status not recorded). Some clones in this sample may be carry-over from other donors' samples. Both conserved end residues are part of each CDR3. Fields, in order: clone size, J gene, D gene, CDR3 length, V gene, CDR3 protein, CDR3 DNA. The D gene is left open where the match is weak. Clone size is shown for a subset of rows, as once, few, many or a class of expanded clone.

- TRBJ2-1 TRBD1 15 TRBV6-1 CASSEGRGLYNEQFF TGTGCCAGCAGTGAGGGCAGGGGGCTGTACAATGAGCAGTTCTTC
- TRBJ2-3 TRBD2 17 TRBV9 CASSAETSATSTDTQYF TGTGCCAGCAGCGCCGAGACTAGCGCGACTAGCACAGATACGCAGTATTTT
- TRBJ2-1 TRBD1 15 TRBV10-3 CAISDGTGLNNEQFF TGTGCCATCAGTGACGGGACAGGACTAAACAATGAGCAGTTCTTC
few TRBJ2-5 - 15 TRBV7-2 CASSLLGGIQETQYF TGTGCCAGCAGCTTATTAGGCGGAATCCAAGAGACCCAGTACTTC
- TRBJ1-2 TRBD1 17 TRBV28 CASSTIQGARVDYGYAF TGTGCCAGCAGTACGATTCAGGGGGCGCGGGTCGACTATGGCTACGCCTTC
many TRBJ1-1 - 17 TRBV7-8 CASSFMGRGQLDTEAFF TGTGCCAGCAGCTTTATGGGCCGGGGGCAGTTGGACACTGAAGCTTTCTTT
many TRBJ2-1 TRBD1 14 TRBV7-6 CASAMGQGALEQFF TGTGCCAGCGCAATGGGACAGGGGGCTTTGGAGCAGTTCTTC
many TRBJ1-1 - 15 TRBV12-3/TRBV12-4 CASSWTTGGFTEAFF TGTGCCAGCAGTTGGACAACGGGGGGTTTCACTGAAGCTTTCTTT
few TRBJ2-5 - 14 TRBV7-9 CASSQNPFQETQYF TGTGCCAGCAGCCAAAATCCGTTCCAAGAGACCCAGTACTTC
few TRBJ1-5 - 16 TRBV6-1 CASSETQIYSNQPQHF TGTGCCAGCAGTGAGACCCAGATTTATAGCAATCAGCCCCAGCATTTT
- TRBJ2-1 TRBD2 16 TRBV4-1 CASSQDRLAGANEQFF TGTGCCAGCAGCCAAGATCGACTAGCGGGGGCAAACGAGCAGTTCTTC
- TRBJ2-1 - 16 TRBV7-3 CASSFQGRGNIREQFF TGTGCCAGCAGCTTCCAGGGGAGAGGCAATATACGTGAGCAGTTCTTC
- TRBJ2-2 TRBD2 17 TRBV9 CASSPHRAGVITGELFF TGTGCCAGCAGCCCCCACCGAGCGGGGGTAATCACCGGGGAGCTGTTTTTT
few TRBJ2-3 TRBD2 15 TRBV6-1 CASRVLAGETDTQYF TGTGCCAGCAGAGTGCTAGCGGGGGAAACAGATACGCAGTATTTT
- TRBJ2-7 - 15 TRBV5-3 CASSPRWGDRYEQYF TGTGCCAGCAGCCCCCGGTGGGGGGACCGCTACGAGCAGTACTTC
- TRBJ2-2 TRBD1 15 TRBV19 CASLGDSRNTGELFF TGTGCCAGTCTAGGGGACAGTCGGAACACCGGGGAGCTGTTTTTT
- TRBJ1-2 - 15 TRBV2 CASSEAYRSEEGYTF TGTGCCAGCAGTGAAGCCTATAGGTCCGAAGAGGGCTACACCTTC
- TRBJ2-5 - 13 TRBV9 CASSAGIGETQYF TGTGCCAGCAGCGCAGGGATAGGGGAGACCCAGTACTTC
many TRBJ2-1 - 13 TRBV7-6 CASSLEWGDEQFF TGTGCCAGCAGCTTAGAGTGGGGCGATGAGCAGTTCTTC
- TRBJ2-1 - 13 TRBV9 CASSVGNDNEQFF TGTGCCAGCAGCGTAGGGAACGACAATGAGCAGTTCTTC
- TRBJ2-7 - 15 TRBV11-3 CASSLWAGESYEQYF TGTGCCAGCAGCTTATGGGCAGGGGAATCCTACGAGCAGTACTTC
- TRBJ1-2 TRBD1 14 TRBV4-1 CASSQVDRDYGYTF TGCGCCAGCAGCCAAGTAGACAGGGACTATGGCTACACCTTC
many TRBJ2-5 - 18 TRBV7-8 CASSTPRGGTGTRETQYF TGTGCCAGCAGCACCCCCAGGGGCGGGACAGGGACTAGGGAGACCCAGTACTTC
few TRBJ2-2 - 17 TRBV10-3 CAISVETNAPNTGELFF TGTGCCATCAGTGTGGAGACCAACGCCCCGAACACCGGGGAGCTGTTTTTT
- TRBJ2-2 - 13 TRBV7-9 CASSRSETRGLFF TGTGCCAGCAGCCGCTCCGAGACCAGGGGGCTGTTTTTT
few TRBJ2-2 TRBD2 19 TRBV7-8 CASSLVLPHLAGVTGELFF TGTGCCAGCAGCTTAGTTCTCCCCCACCTAGCGGGGGTAACCGGGGAGCTGTTTTTT
few TRBJ1-1 - 14 TRBV6-5 CASSYGGPNTEAFF TGTGCCAGCAGTTACGGTGGCCCTAACACTGAAGCTTTCTTT
many TRBJ2-1 - 14 TRBV7-2 CASSFPLWGDEQFF TGTGCCAGCAGCTTCCCACTATGGGGAGATGAGCAGTTCTTC
few TRBJ1-2 - 13 TRBV20-1 CSAKNEGNYGYTF TGCAGTGCTAAGAACGAGGGAAACTATGGCTACACCTTC
few TRBJ2-5 - 13 TRBV20-1 CSARVAWGETQYF TGCAGTGCTAGAGTGGCGTGGGGGGAGACCCAGTACTTC
- TRBJ2-5 - 15 TRBV2 CASGVDSFTQETQYF TGTGCCAGCGGGGTGGACAGCTTTACCCAAGAGACCCAGTACTTC
- TRBJ2-1 - 15 TRBV28 CASNLGPSGNNEQFF TGTGCCAGCAACCTGGGTCCGTCAGGGAACAATGAGCAGTTCTTC
- TRBJ2-6 - 17 TRBV27 CASSLLVSYSGANVLTF TGTGCCAGCAGTTTACTCGTCAGCTACTCTGGGGCCAACGTCCTGACTTTC
few TRBJ1-1 - 15 TRBV7-3 CASSLGGNMNTEAFF TGTGCCAGCAGCTTAGGAGGGAACATGAACACTGAAGCTTTCTTT
few TRBJ2-2 TRBD2 16 TRBV12-3/TRBV12-4 CASTPGRATNTGELFF TGTGCCAGCACCCCCGGGAGGGCTACGAACACCGGGGAGCTGTTTTTT
few TRBJ1-6 - 15 TRBV28 CASSFPRPYNSPLHF TGTGCCAGCAGTTTTCCCCGACCCTATAATTCACCCCTCCACTTT
few TRBJ2-5 - 14 TRBV28 CASSLDPGGETQYF TGTGCCAGCAGTTTAGATCCAGGGGGGGAGACCCAGTACTTC
few TRBJ1-2 - 14 TRBV18 CASSPPTRIYGYTF TGTGCCAGCTCACCACCGACGAGGATCTATGGCTACACCTTC
- TRBJ1-1 - 15 TRBV19 CASSIVNTRGTEAFF TGTGCCAGTAGTATAGTCAACACGCGAGGAACTGAAGCTTTCTTT
- TRBJ2-3 TRBD2 17 TRBV19 CASSKAGGPFSTDTQYF TGTGCCAGTAGTAAAGCGGGGGGCCCATTCAGCACAGATACGCAGTATTTT
- TRBJ2-1 - 14 TRBV27 CASSFRLSNNEQFF TGTGCCAGCAGTTTCCGGCTAAGTAACAATGAGCAGTTCTTC
- TRBJ2-1 - 12 TRBV7-4 CASSQGGDKQFF TGTGCCAGCAGCCAGGGGGGCGATAAGCAGTTCTTC
- TRBJ2-5 - 14 TRBV3-1 CASSQEGGDGTQYF TGTGCCAGCAGCCAAGAGGGTGGGGACGGGACCCAGTACTTC
- TRBJ1-2 TRBD1 14 TRBV13 CASTDRGLGYGYTF TGTGCCAGCACTGACAGGGGGCTGGGCTATGGCTACACCTTC
few TRBJ1-4 - 14 TRBV7-9 CASSVPGANEKLFF TGTGCCAGCAGCGTCCCTGGGGCTAATGAAAAACTGTTTTTT
- TRBJ1-5 TRBD1 20 TRBV14 CASSRETLGQINPGNQPQHF TGTGCCAGCAGCCGAGAGACGCTGGGACAGATTAATCCGGGCAATCAGCCCCAGCATTTT
few TRBJ2-1 - 17 TRBV4-3 CASSQDSAGVTYNEQFF TGCGCCAGCAGCCAAGATAGTGCAGGGGTAACCTACAATGAGCAGTTCTTC
few TRBJ1-5 - 15 TRBV12-3/TRBV12-4 CASSLGGGLEQPQHF TGTGCCAGCAGTTTAGGGGGGGGATTGGAGCAGCCCCAGCATTTT
- TRBJ1-2 - 16 TRBV4-3 CASRPKEQLYGYGYTF TGCGCCAGCAGACCGAAGGAACAGCTGTATGGCTATGGCTACACCTTC